The T cell receptor beta chain described here comes from a study of T cell responses to AZD1222 COVID-19 vaccine. Study results and limitations: CD4 TCRs linked to vaccination spanned spike, dominating at 160-218 and 743-854.

J was trimmed by 8 bases and V by 6 bases; bases with no gene match: 12. Germline loops: CDR1 GTSNPN, CDR2 SVGIG (reference sequence). This CDR3 comprises 13 residues. In its sample, this clone was seen once. The antigen is not known. Only in-frame clones appear in the TCRdb table, and some are missing; sequencing was by immunoSEQ multiplex PCR. The table has more than 90,000 clones, 65% to 85% seen once. The sequencing used peripheral blood, collected on day 0 of AZD1222 vaccination. The origin of this receptor is an adult in good health. The rearrangement joins TRBV30 to TRBJ1-2; 7 positions agree with TRBD1. DNA for the CDR3: TGTGCCTGCAGCCGACAGGGTTCAGAAGGCTACACCTTC. Protein sequence: CACSRQGSEGYTF.